These T cell receptor beta chains were read from a single sample in a study of CD8 T cells in Susac syndrome. One entry per CDR3 protein, called by TCRdb with MiXCR from the immunoSEQ multiplex PCR reads. The data contain some 170,000 distinct CDR3 sequences, approximately 92% of them seen just once; the ten biggest clones take up around 0.13%. The material sequenced was CD4+ T cells from PBMCs. Receptor source: a human donor in good health. The CDR3 runs from the conserved cysteine through the conserved F or W. A D gene is named only where the DNA matches it firmly. The listing skips clone size in some rows; elsewhere it reads once, few, many or a size class.

>once|TRBJ1-3|-|TRBV5-4
TGTGCCAGCAGCTCAACCCTCCCCGGGTTCTCTGGAAACACCATATATTTT
CASSSTLPGFSGNTIYF
>once|TRBJ2-7|-|TRBV7-9
TGTGCCAGCAGCTTAGCTGCAGGGAGCGACGAGCAGTACTTC
CASSLAAGSDEQYF
>once|TRBJ2-2|TRBD1|TRBV4-1
TGCGCCAGCAGCCAAGAAAGGGACAGGGTGTCCGGGGAGCTGTTTTTT
CASSQERDRVSGELFF
>-|TRBJ1-2|-|TRBV7-8
TGTGCCAGCAGCTCCTCTATTGCCGATCCCCAAAGGGGCTACACCTTC
CASSSSIADPQRGYTF
>-|TRBJ2-3|-|TRBV20-1
TGCAGTGCTAGAGGGGCGAGGGCGCAGTATTTT
CSARGARAQYF
>-|TRBJ1-1|-|TRBV30
TGTGCCTGGGGGACCGGGCCCGGAGCTTTCTTT
CAWGTGPGAFF
>-|TRBJ1-1|-|TRBV12-5
TGTGCTAGTGCGGGGGGCTACACTGAAGCTTTCTTT
CASAGGYTEAFF
>-|TRBJ2-3|-|TRBV5-1
TGCGCCAGCAGTTTGACACCCGGGGATACGCAGTATTTT
CASSLTPGDTQYF
>-|TRBJ1-1|-|TRBV2
TGTGCCACCCGACAGGAGAACACTGAAGCTTTCTTT
CATRQENTEAFF
>-|TRBJ2-1|TRBD2|TRBV4-1
TGCGCCAGCAGCCTATTAGCGGGGGGGAGGGATGAGCAGTTCTTC
CASSLLAGGRDEQFF
>-|TRBJ2-5|-|TRBV6-5
TGTGCCAGCAGTTATAATGGGCGGGGGCCTAGCGAGACCCAGTACTTC
CASSYNGRGPSETQYF
>-|TRBJ2-7|-|TRBV4-2
TGTGCCAGCGGGCGGACAGCCACCTACGAGCAGTACTTC
CASGRTATYEQYF
>-|TRBJ2-1|-|TRBV20-1
TGCAGTGCTAGAGATCTCCTAGACCACAATGAGCAGTTCTTC
CSARDLLDHNEQFF
>-|TRBJ2-7|-|TRBV5-1
TGCGCCAGCAGCCGTGGAGTAGGGACAAAGGCCTACGAGCAGTACTTC
CASSRGVGTKAYEQYF
>once|TRBJ2-1|TRBD2|TRBV6-5
TGTGCCAGCAGGACGGCGGGGGGTATCAATGAGCAGTTCTTC
CASRTAGGINEQFF
>-|TRBJ1-1|-|TRBV7-9
TGTGCCAGCAGCTTTCGAACGGAGGCTTTCTTT
CASSFRTEAFF
>-|TRBJ1-2|TRBD1|TRBV29-1
TGCAGCGCCGAAACCGGGACAGGGTATGGCTACACCTTC
CSAETGTGYGYTF
>once|TRBJ1-1|-|TRBV28
TGTGCCAGCAGTCGATCAGGCGCCACCACTGAAGCTTTCTTT
CASSRSGATTEAFF
>-|TRBJ1-4|-|TRBV18
TGTGCCAGCTCACCGGACAGATACAATGAAAAACTGTTTTTT
CASSPDRYNEKLFF
>-|TRBJ1-1|TRBD1|TRBV5-1
TGCGCCAGCAGCCCGGGACAGATGAACACTGAAGCTTTCTTT
CASSPGQMNTEAFF
>-|TRBJ2-7|-|TRBV19
TGTGCCAGTAGTATAGGTCGGATTTCCTACGAGCAGTACTTC
CASSIGRISYEQYF
>-|TRBJ2-7|TRBD1|TRBV5-1
TGCGCCAGCAGCCGGACAGGGGCGTTATACGAGCAGTACTTC
CASSRTGALYEQYF
>once|TRBJ1-3|-|TRBV9
TGTGCCAGCAGCGTAGAAGGATGGGGAAACACCATATATTTT
CASSVEGWGNTIYF
>few|TRBJ2-7|-|TRBV3-1
TGTGCCAGCACACCACCAGGGTCATACGAGCAGTACTTC
CASTPPGSYEQYF
>-|TRBJ1-2|TRBD1|TRBV2
TGTGCCAGCAGGCTGACAGGGGTTGGCTACACCTTC
CASRLTGVGYTF
>once|TRBJ2-3|TRBD2|TRBV7-8
TGTGCCAGCAGCTCAAAGGGACTAGCGGGCGAGACAGATACGCAGTATTTT
CASSSKGLAGETDTQYF
>-|TRBJ1-3|-|TRBV10-3
TGTGCCATCATGAGTGCGGCAGACAACTCTGGAAACACCATATATTTT
CAIMSAADNSGNTIYF
>-|TRBJ1-5|-|TRBV6-1
TGTGCCAGCAGTGTCACGGTGGGCCAGCATTTT
CASSVTVGQHF
>once|TRBJ2-7|-|TRBV5-6
TGTGCCACCAAACCTCTTTGGGACTCCTACGAGCAGTACTTC
CATKPLWDSYEQYF
>-|TRBJ2-3|-|TRBV7-9
TGTGCCAGCAGCCGGCGAATGATCAGGGCGCTAGACACAGATACGCAGTATTTT
CASSRRMIRALDTDTQYF
>-|TRBJ2-7|TRBD1|TRBV27
TGTGCCAGCAGGATATCAGGGGGCTACGAGCAGTACTTC
CASRISGGYEQYF
>-|TRBJ2-2|-|TRBV3-1
TGTGCCAGCAGCCAAGAACGGAGGGGGGCCCCAGGTGGGAACACCGGGGAGCTGTTTTTT
CASSQERRGAPGGNTGELFF
>-|TRBJ2-2|-|TRBV7-3
TGTGCCAGCAGCTTAGAACGTGGCGGGGAGCTGTTTTTT
CASSLERGGELFF
>-|TRBJ2-1|-|TRBV27
TGTGCCAGCAGTTTATTACTAGGCGATGAGCAGTTCTTC
CASSLLLGDEQFF
>few|TRBJ1-5|-|TRBV18
TGTGCCAGCTCACTTTCAGGGGCCAGCAATCAGCCCCAGCATTTT
CASSLSGASNQPQHF
>-|TRBJ2-5|TRBD1|TRBV6-1
TGTGCCAGCACCCCTCGCACAGGGGCAATGGTCGAAGAGACCCAGTACTTC
CASTPRTGAMVEETQYF
>-|TRBJ2-4|TRBD1|TRBV3-1
TGTGCCAGCAGCCTGGACAGGGCGGCTCTGACCAAAAACATTCAGTACTTC
CASSLDRAALTKNIQYF
>-|TRBJ2-5|TRBD1|TRBV20-1
TGCAGTGCTAAATACGGACAGGGTTGGACCCAGTACTTC
CSAKYGQGWTQYF
>-|TRBJ2-2|-|TRBV25-1
TGTGCCAGCAGTGAACTCCAGAACACCGGGGAGCTGTTTTTT
CASSELQNTGELFF
>-|TRBJ1-2|-|TRBV5-1
TGCGCCAGCAGCTTGGTGGAGGGTAACTATGGCTACACCTTC
CASSLVEGNYGYTF
>few|TRBJ1-2|-|TRBV6-1
TGTGCCAGCAGTGAGGACAGTTACAACCCTGGCTACACCTTC
CASSEDSYNPGYTF
>-|TRBJ1-1|-|TRBV12-3/TRBV12-4
TGTGCCAGCAGTTTACACGGGGTGAACACTGAAGCTTTCTTT
CASSLHGVNTEAFF
>-|TRBJ2-1|TRBD1|TRBV7-9
TGTGCCAGCAGCTTTCGACAGGGGGCTAGTGAGCAGTTCTTC
CASSFRQGASEQFF
>-|TRBJ2-2|TRBD1|TRBV9
TGTGCCAGCAGCGTAGGGGACAGGGACACCGGGGAGCTGTTTTTT
CASSVGDRDTGELFF
>-|TRBJ2-7|TRBD1|TRBV16
TGTGCCAGCAGCCAAATCCCCGGGACAGGGGAGGGCTCTTACGAGCAGTACTTC
CASSQIPGTGEGSYEQYF
>once|TRBJ1-1|-|TRBV30
TGTGCCTGGAGCGGAGGGTTTGAAGCTTTCTTT
CAWSGGFEAFF
>-|TRBJ2-5|TRBD1|TRBV6-1
TGTGCCAGCCTGGACAGGGCGCAGGGAGAGACCCAGTACTTC
CASLDRAQGETQYF